This is a list of T cell receptor beta chains from one sample in a study of blood T cell repertoires in COVID-19. Method: immunoSEQ multiplex PCR; TCRdb's copy keeps in-frame clones and lacks some. Here the sample spans around 250,000 clones, around 83% being singletons. Sequenced: peripheral blood. The source of these receptors is a man older than 75 with acute or convalescent COVID-19. CDR3s include the opening cysteine and the closing phenylalanine or tryptophan. The order of the fields is V gene, D gene, clone size, J gene, CDR3 DNA, CDR3 protein. The D gene is left open where the match is weak. Clone size is stated in some rows and not others, as once, few, many or a class when expanded.

TRBV7-2,TRBD2,once,TRBJ2-5,TGTGCCAGCAGCTTGGAGGGCGGGGGGCGAGAGACCCAGTACTTC,CASSLEGGGRETQYF
TRBV5-1,TRBD1,NA,TRBJ2-7,TGCGCCAGCAGCTTGGCCTCCGGGACAGGGGACTACGAGCAGTACTTC,CASSLASGTGDYEQYF
TRBV11-1,NA,NA,TRBJ2-3,TGTGCCAGCAGCTTAGGGGCGGGGCACACAGATACGCAGTATTTT,CASSLGAGHTDTQYF
TRBV3-1/TRBV3-2,TRBD2,few,TRBJ2-5,TGTGCCAGCAGCCAAGATGGGCTAGCGGGACAAGAGACCCAGTACTTC,CASSQDGLAGQETQYF
TRBV5-1,TRBD2,NA,TRBJ2-3,TGCGCCAGCAGCCCAAGCGGGAGGGCCTCCACAGATACGCAGTATTTT,CASSPSGRASTDTQYF
TRBV2,NA,NA,TRBJ1-1,TGTGCCAGCAGGCCTCAGGGGCTGCTGAACACTGAAGCTTTCTTT,CASRPQGLLNTEAFF
TRBV6-5,TRBD1,once,TRBJ1-2,TGTGCCAGCAGTTTTGGAAGACAGGGGGCTTATGGCTACACCTTC,CASSFGRQGAYGYTF
TRBV28,TRBD2,NA,TRBJ2-3,TGTGCCAGCAGTTCACCTAGCGGGAACCCTGTTGATACGCAGTATTTT,CASSSPSGNPVDTQYF
TRBV7-2,TRBD1,NA,TRBJ2-7,TGTGCCAGCTGTGTGGACAGGGAAGGCGAGCAGTACTTC,CASCVDREGEQYF
TRBV12-3/TRBV12-4,NA,NA,TRBJ2-5,TGTGCCAGCAGTTTATTCGGGAGTGAGACCCAGTACTTC,CASSLFGSETQYF
TRBV28,NA,NA,TRBJ1-5,TGTGCCAGCAGTGTCGGGAGCAATCAGCCCCAGCATTTT,CASSVGSNQPQHF
TRBV5-1,NA,NA,TRBJ2-7,TGCGCCAGCAGCACCGGCCAGGGCTCCTACGAGCAGTACTTC,CASSTGQGSYEQYF
TRBV4-2,NA,NA,TRBJ1-3,TGTGCCAGCAGCCAAGATGCAGGGTCTGGAAACACCATATATTTT,CASSQDAGSGNTIYF
TRBV16,TRBD1,NA,TRBJ1-2,TGTGCCAGCAGCCAGGCAGGGGGTGCTGGCTACACCTTC,CASSQAGGAGYTF
TRBV2,NA,NA,TRBJ1-5,TGTGCCAGCAGTTTCACCACCTCCACGGGAAATCAGCCCCAGCATTTT,CASSFTTSTGNQPQHF
TRBV5-1,NA,NA,TRBJ2-5,TGCGCCAGCCGTCCGGGGAGTCAAGAGACCCAGTACTTC,CASRPGSQETQYF
TRBV7-9,NA,NA,TRBJ2-6,TGTGCCAGCAGGCGGGCGGCGGGGACTCAGAGCTCTGGGGCCAACGTCCTGACTTTC,CASRRAAGTQSSGANVLTF
TRBV6-5,TRBD2,NA,TRBJ2-1,TGTGCCAGCAGTTACTCGCTAGCGGGGGGTCGGGAGCAGTTCTTC,CASSYSLAGGREQFF